This T cell receptor (beta chain) appears in the sequencing data of a study of cytomegalovirus exposure and HLA in healthy donors. PCR amplification relied on 60 Vbeta primers (plus 13 Jbeta primers). Clones were read by immunoSEQ multiplex PCR, and TCRdb kept only the in-frame ones, dropping some. The profile shows about 140,000 clones, 82% of them singletons. This CDR3 contains 15 residues. Germline CDR1 is LNHDA and CDR2 is SQIVND (reference sequence). With 5 bases clipped from V and 1 base from J, the junction kept 7 bases outside the gene matches. This chain uses TRBV19 with TRBJ1-1; 7 bases match TRBD1. Sequencing was performed on PBMCs. The TCR was taken from a man in his late teens or twenties in good health and CMV-seropositive. CDR3 DNA: TGTGCCAGTAGTTGGCCAGGGGGACCGAACACTGAAGCTTTCTTT. Residues: CASSWPGGPNTEAFF.